This TCR beta chain appears in the sequencing data of a study of T cells in Graves' hyperthyroidism and ophthalmopathy. Points from the study as a whole: A model of 13 V-J pairs discriminated ophthalmopathy from stable hyperthyroidism.

This clonotype was counted ten times or more. The antigen remains undetermined. What was amplified from RNA transcripts were TCR beta CDR3 regions. The HTBI primer set was used in a first-round RT-PCR of the TCR CDR3. TCRdb called the multiplex PCR reads again in MiXCR, with one record for every CDR3 protein. The sample contains 89,000 or so distinct CDR3 sequences, around 37% of which appear only once. Trimming pared 4 bases from V and 1 base from J, leaving 25 bases between. This CDR3 has 20 amino acids. Germline CDR1 reads MNHEY; CDR2 reads SVGAGI. This TCR derives from a woman aged 30 to 39 with Graves' hyperthyroidism. This chain connects TRBV6-5 to TRBJ2-2; D gene uncertain. Material: peripheral blood or thyroid tissue (not recorded which). The DNA for the CDR3 is TGTGCCAGCAGTTCCGGGCCACACGGACGCTTCCCAAGGAACACCGGGGAGCTGTTTTTT. The encoded protein is CASSSGPHGRFPRNTGELFF.